These 24 T cell receptor beta chains came from one sample sequenced in a study of T cells after yellow fever vaccination. TCRdb re-analysed the 5' RACE reads in MiXCR, keeping a single row per CDR3 protein. The table has a few hundred thousand distinct CDR3 sequences, roughly 3.9% seen once; the top ten hold under 30%. This sample comprised PBMCs, obtained 5 days after the yellow fever booster vaccination. The receptors originated from a man between 18 and 29 years old who received the YFV17D yellow fever vaccine.

This clonotype was recorded a few times. This chain links TRBV7-9 with TRBJ1-4; 7 nucleotides match TRBD1. V was clipped by 1 base and J by 7 bases; unmatched bases: 3. The CDR3 covers 14 residues. Germline V gene lookup returns CDR1 SEHNR and CDR2 FQNEAQ (reference sequence). In nucleotides, the CDR3 is TGTGCCAGCAGCTTAGACAGGGGCGGTGAAAAACTGTTTTTT. Residues: CASSLDRGGEKLFF.

The chain recombines TRBV18 with TRBJ2-1; TRBD2 matches at 9 bases. The J segment lost 2 bases and the V segment lost 0 bases, leaving 2 bases of the junction unmatched. The CDR3 is made up of 16 amino acids. CDR1 and CDR2 from the germline V gene are KGHSH and LQKENI. CDR3 in DNA: TGTGCCAGCTCACCACCGGGACTAGCTACCTACAATGAGCAGTTCTTC. Protein: CASSPPGLATYNEQFF.

This chain links TRBV3-1 with TRBJ2-7, with a possible D match to TRBD1 (6 bases). The CDR3 is 11 residues long. Trimming cost V 7 bases and J 12 bases, with 16 bases left between them. Per germline, CDR1 LGHDT and CDR2 YNNKEL (reference sequence). In DNA form, the CDR3 reads TGTGCCAGCACCTTCCGGGACATACTGTACTTC. Translated, it gives CASTFRDILYF.

About this clonotype: A much larger clone differs from this one at a single base, so this may be a read error. The chain uses TRBV7-6 and TRBJ2-2; the D is unclear. The length of the CDR3 is 13 residues. Germline CDR1 SGHVS, CDR2 FNYEAQ. Trimming pared 6 bases from V and 6 bases from J, leaving 11 bases between. CDR3 region: CASSFQVSGELFF. In nucleotides, the CDR3 is TGTGCCAGCAGTTTCCAGGTTTCCGGGGAGCTGTTTTTT. Full variable domain (missing parts from reference TRBV7-6 and TRBJ2-2): GAGVSQSPRYKVTKRGQDVALRCDPISGHVSLYWYRQALGQGPEFLTYFNYEAQQDKSGLPNDRFSAERPEGSISTLTIQRTEQRDSAMYRCASSFQVSGELFFGEGSRLTVL.

This clonotype was seen at least ten times. The chain links TRBV5-1 to TRBJ2-3; TRBD2 is a possible D gene (5 bases). The CDR3 has 15 residues. Germline CDR1 reads SGHRS; CDR2 reads YFSETQ. V was pared by 2 bases and J by 3 bases, with 13 bases between. The CDR3 is CASSFRTGLTDTQYF. CDR3 DNA: TGCGCCAGCAGCTTTCGGACGGGATTGACAGATACGCAGTATTTT.

This clonotype was observed many times. The chain employs TRBV5-1 and TRBJ2-5; D may correspond to TRBD1 or TRBD2 (5 bases each). This CDR3 spans 15 amino acids. Between the trimmed V and J ends, which lost 0 bases and 4 bases, there was a span of 13 bases. Germline V lookup: CDR1 SGHRS, CDR2 YFSETQ. The CDR3 coding sequence is TGCGCCAGCAGCTTGGAGTCCGGGGCCCGAGAGACCCAGTACTTC. Protein: CASSLESGARETQYF.

The V and J genes are TRBV7-7 and TRBJ2-5, with no clear D. Germline CDR1 SSHAT, CDR2 FNYEAQ (reference sequence). Trimming removed 10 bases at V and 0 bases at J, with 15 bases between. This CDR3 is built from 14 residues. CDR3 region: CATRDGPNQETQYF. The DNA for the CDR3 is TGTGCCACCCGCGACGGGCCGAACCAAGAGACCCAGTACTTC.

This clonotype has a handful of counts. This chain links TRBV6-6 with TRBJ2-1; D is ambiguous. V was cut by 7 bases and J by 0 bases, with 13 bases left in between. Germline CDR1 and CDR2: MNHNY and SVGAGI (reference sequence). This CDR3 region has 15 residues. This CDR3 is CASTTDWSSYNEQFF. CDR3 nucleotide sequence: TGTGCCAGCACAACCGACTGGAGCTCCTACAATGAGCAGTTCTTC.

This clonotype has a handful of counts. The gene calls are TRBV29-1 and TRBJ2-5; 8 bases line up with TRBD1. V lost 4 bases, J lost 5 bases, and 9 bases stayed unmatched. The germline V gene encodes CDR1 SQVTM and CDR2 ANQGSEA. The length of the CDR3 is 14 residues. This CDR3 is CSVGPTGDGETQYF. The CDR3, as DNA: TGCAGCGTTGGGCCGACAGGGGACGGGGAGACCCAGTACTTC.

This clonotype turned up a few times. This could be a read error, since a much larger clone is one nucleotide away. The V and J genes are TRBV20-1 and TRBJ1-2; no definite D call. CDR1 and CDR2 from the germline V gene are DFQATT and SNEGSKA (reference sequence). The CDR3 consists of 14 residues. The CDR3 loop reads CSDRDPLSGYGYTF. The CDR3 nucleotides read TGCAGTGATAGAGATCCGTTGAGTGGCTATGGCTACACCTTC.

V usage is TRBV14 and J usage is TRBJ2-2; 8 bases line up with TRBD1. The trim removed 0 bases at V and 1 base at J, leaving 4 bases unmatched. Germline CDR1 SGHDN, CDR2 FVKESK. This CDR3 contains 17 residues. DNA for the CDR3: TGTGCCAGCAGCCAAGATTGGGGGACAGGGAACACCGGGGAGCTGTTTTTT. This codes for CASSQDWGTGNTGELFF.

The J gene is TRBJ2-5, the V gene TRBV20-1, with 10 nucleotides matching TRBD2. The V gene end was trimmed by 0 bases and the J gene end by 3 bases; junction bases not matched to a gene: 10. There are 17 residues in the CDR3. Germline V gene sequence: CDR1 DFQATT, CDR2 SNEGSKA (reference sequence). The CDR3 DNA reads as TGCAGTGCTAGAGATCTAAAAGCGGGGGGGCCTGAAGAGACCCAGTACTTC. It is translated as CSARDLKAGGPEETQYF.

The chain employs TRBV5-4 and TRBJ2-5, with a possible D match to TRBD1 (6 bases). CDR1 and CDR2 from the germline V gene are SGHNT and YYREEE (reference sequence). V lost 5 bases, J lost 4 bases, and 21 bases lay in between. This CDR3 is built from 16 residues. The CDR3 region is CASRTSPGVGGETQYF. Written as DNA, the CDR3 is TGTGCCAGCAGGACCTCCCCAGGGGTCGGAGGAGAGACCCAGTACTTC.

This clonotype was counted ten times or more. The gene calls are TRBV6-2 or TRBV6-3 and TRBJ1-5; D may be TRBD1 (5 bases). The CDR3 spans 14 residues. Germline assignment: CDR1 MNHEY and CDR2 SVGEGT. Trimming removed 5 bases at V and 4 bases at J, with 12 bases between. The CDR3 nucleotides read TGTGCCAGCAGTCCTCAGGGTGGGAATCAGCCCCAGCATTTT. Translated: CASSPQGGNQPQHF.

The chain couples TRBV20-1 to TRBJ2-2; 10 positions match TRBD1. J gave up 7 bases and V 0 bases, and 8 bases lay outside the gene matches. CDR3 length: 16 amino acids. From germline, CDR1 is DFQATT and CDR2 SNEGSKA (reference sequence). CDR3: CSARDGGQGRIGELFF. The CDR3 bases are TGCAGTGCTAGAGATGGGGGACAGGGGCGCATCGGGGAGCTGTTTTTT.

This clonotype appeared many times. CDR3 region: CASSSPGELFF. The DNA for the CDR3 is TGTGCCAGCAGCAGTCCCGGGGAGCTGTTTTTT. V gene TRBV7-9 combines with J gene TRBJ2-2; the D is unclear. CDR3 length equals 11 residues. V lost 5 bases and J 6 bases, leaving 4 bases between the germline ends. Germline V lookup: CDR1 SEHNR, CDR2 FQNEAQ (reference sequence).

This clonotype was recorded a few times. The V call is TRBV5-1, the J call TRBJ1-2, with D maybe TRBD1 (6 bases). With 4 bases removed from V and 6 bases from J, the gap between germline ends came to 13 bases. Germline assignment: CDR1 SGHRS and CDR2 YFSETQ. The CDR3 is made up of 13 amino acids. DNA for the CDR3: TGCGCCAGCAGCCCGAGAGGGGGTGATGGCTACACCTTC. It encodes CASSPRGGDGYTF.

The CDR3 here is CASSPSPNSPLHF. The DNA of the CDR3 is TGTGCCAGCAGCCCTTCACCTAATTCACCCCTCCACTTT. The chain has TRBV28 and TRBJ1-6; no clear D. Per the germline V gene, CDR1 is MDHEN and CDR2 is SYDVKM. CDR3 length: 13 amino acids. V was shortened by 6 bases and J by 6 bases, with 9 bases between the two germline ends.

This clonotype has ten or more counts. The gene calls are TRBV7-2 and TRBJ2-5, with TRBD1 identical over 7 bases. Germline CDR1 SGHTA, CDR2 FQGNSA. V shed 5 bases and J 6 bases; nucleotides not matched to a gene: 9. CDR3 size: 14 residues. The CDR3 sequence is CASSQQGTAQTQYF. The CDR3 DNA reads as TGTGCCAGCAGCCAACAAGGGACAGCCCAGACCCAGTACTTC.

There are a few counts of this clonotype. The genes are TRBV7-9 and TRBJ2-1; the D gene could be TRBD1 or TRBD2 (5 bases each). V lost 5 bases and J lost 0, with 11 bases in between. In germline, CDR1 is SEHNR, CDR2 FQNEAQ (reference sequence). This CDR3 is 15 amino acids long. The DNA for the CDR3 is TGTGCCAGCAGCCCCCGGGGCATCTCCTACAATGAGCAGTTCTTC. Its translation: CASSPRGISYNEQFF.

The chain couples TRBV24-1 to TRBJ2-2; 7 bases line up with TRBD1. Germline assignment: CDR1 KGHDR and CDR2 SFDVKD. V lost 9 bases, J lost 1 base, and 1 base stayed unmatched. CDR3 length: 13 residues. The CDR3 region is CATGDRNTGELFF. The CDR3 nucleotides read TGTGCCACCGGGGACAGGAACACCGGGGAGCTGTTTTTT.

This clonotype was seen a few times. The V call is TRBV6-5, the J call TRBJ2-3; 10 positions agree with TRBD2. The V gene end was trimmed by 5 bases and the J gene end by 8 bases; junction bases not matched to a gene: 7. From germline, CDR1 is MNHEY and CDR2 SVGAGI. The CDR3 is made up of 14 amino acids. CDR3 protein: CASSPKRGGGTQYF. In DNA form, the CDR3 reads TGTGCCAGCAGTCCTAAGCGGGGGGGAGGTACGCAGTATTTT.

This clonotype was seen at least ten times. The gene calls are TRBV4-1 and TRBJ2-7, with D possibly matching TRBD2 (6 bases). Germline V gene sequence: CDR1 MGHRA, CDR2 YSYEKL. This CDR3 spans 14 amino acids. With 1 base removed from V and 3 bases from J, the gap between germline ends came to 10 bases. CDR3 sequence (DNA): TGCGCCAGCAGCCAAGGGTTGCGGGGCTACGAGCAGTACTTC. Protein sequence: CASSQGLRGYEQYF.

V gene TRBV20-1 combines with J gene TRBJ2-7, with TRBD2 as a possible D gene (5 bases). Trimming left V 4 bases short and J 0 bases short, with 7 bases between. The CDR3 runs to 12 residues. Germline assignment: CDR1 DFQATT and CDR2 SNEGSKA (reference sequence). DNA for the CDR3: TGCAGTGCTATGGACTCCTCCTACGAGCAGTACTTC. Its translation is CSAMDSSYEQYF.